The present TCR beta chain was sequenced within a study of CD8 T cells in Susac syndrome. With random hexamers, reverse transcription was performed on roughly 0.45 to 1 ug of RNA. Across 54 Vbeta and 13 Jbeta, immunoSEQ multiplex PCR amplified TCR beta CDR3. TCRdb redid the calling of the immunoSEQ multiplex PCR reads with MiXCR, one entry per CDR3 protein. The sample gives approximately 70,000 distinct CDR3 sequences, approximately 94% of which show up once; 0.56% is in the top ten. Per germline, CDR1 SGHTA and CDR2 FQGNSA. The V end lost 3 bases, the J end lost 4 bases, and 11 bases lay between the germline ends. The CDR3 extends over 14 amino acids. Treatment-naive patients with stable or active relapsing-remitting disease were the multiple sclerosis controls.

The TCR originated in a human donor with multiple sclerosis. The specimen was CD8+ T cells from PBMCs. The chain employs TRBV7-2 and TRBJ2-3; possible D gene TRBD1, 6 bases. The CDR3: CASSLSQGSDTQYF. The CDR3 region has the DNA TGTGCCAGCAGCTTGTCTCAGGGGTCAGATACGCAGTATTTT.